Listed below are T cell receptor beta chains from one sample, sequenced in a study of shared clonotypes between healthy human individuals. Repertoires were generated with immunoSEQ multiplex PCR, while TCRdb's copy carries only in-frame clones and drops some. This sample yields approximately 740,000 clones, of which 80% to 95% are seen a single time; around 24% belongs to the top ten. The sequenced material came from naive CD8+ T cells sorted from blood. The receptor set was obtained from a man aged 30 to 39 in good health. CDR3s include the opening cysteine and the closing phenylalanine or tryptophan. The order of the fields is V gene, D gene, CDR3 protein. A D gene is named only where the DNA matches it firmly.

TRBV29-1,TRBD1,CSVSGTGADEQYF
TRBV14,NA,CASSPWEVGLYEQYF
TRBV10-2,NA,CASSESGGRMETQYF
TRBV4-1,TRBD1,CASSYRTGDNEQFF
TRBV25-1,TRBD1,CASSAGTGLDGYTF
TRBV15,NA,CATSHLGGGRLNEKLFF
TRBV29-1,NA,CSVWTNTGELFF
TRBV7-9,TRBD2,CASSLDNPGGPVNNEQFF
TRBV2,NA,CASSEGRGTEWNQPQHF
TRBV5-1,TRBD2,CASSLGLAGTDTQYF
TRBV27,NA,CASSDRGRYEQYF
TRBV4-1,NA,CASSQLKGTYEQYF
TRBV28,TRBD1,CASRPGTGEETQYF
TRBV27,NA,CASSFLTSSYEQYF
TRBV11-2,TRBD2,CASSFGTSRNNEQFF
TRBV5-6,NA,CASSPTWGLSGNEQFF
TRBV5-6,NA,CASSLVGFGELFF
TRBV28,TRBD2,CASGTSGNYNEQFF
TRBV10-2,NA,CASRDDVLSGAFF
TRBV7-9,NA,CASSPPLALTVDEQFF
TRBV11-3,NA,CASSASSASYNEQFF
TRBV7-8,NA,CASSFSVGTAQETQYF
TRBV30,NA,CAWNPGETQYF
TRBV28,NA,CASSTRTDNYGYTF
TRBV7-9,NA,CASSLVLGNTGELFF
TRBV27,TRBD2,CASSLGTSVRDTQYF
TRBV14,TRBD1,CASSLDRVSEQYF
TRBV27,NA,CASGRVLADTQYF
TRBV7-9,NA,CASSLMDPWGYGYTF
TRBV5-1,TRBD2,CASSAGLAGGDEQFF
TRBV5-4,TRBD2,CASSLAGGTGELFF
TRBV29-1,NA,CSVEVGGLEGDEQFF
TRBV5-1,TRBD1,CASSPGPGQGSQPQHF
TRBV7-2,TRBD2,CASSLGAGDADTQYF
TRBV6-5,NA,CASSYFTGNSYEQYF